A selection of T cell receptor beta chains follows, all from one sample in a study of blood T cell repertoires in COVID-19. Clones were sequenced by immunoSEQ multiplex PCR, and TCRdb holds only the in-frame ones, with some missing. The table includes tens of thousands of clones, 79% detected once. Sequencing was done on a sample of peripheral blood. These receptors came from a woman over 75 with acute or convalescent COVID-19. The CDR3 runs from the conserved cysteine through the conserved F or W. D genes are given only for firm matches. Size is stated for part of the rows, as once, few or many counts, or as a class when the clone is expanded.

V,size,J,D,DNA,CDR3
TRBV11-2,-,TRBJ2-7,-,TGTGCCAGCAGCTCCAGATGGGGCACGGACGAGCAGTACTTC,CASSSRWGTDEQYF
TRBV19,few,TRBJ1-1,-,TGTGCCAGTGCTCAGGGGTGGGCTGAAGCTTTCTTT,CASAQGWAEAFF
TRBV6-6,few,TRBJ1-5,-,TGTGCCAGCAGTTACTTGGCAGGCAATCAGCCCCAGCATTTT,CASSYLAGNQPQHF
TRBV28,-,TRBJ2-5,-,TGTGCCAGCAGACGAGGGTTGGGGGAGACCCAGTACTTC,CASRRGLGETQYF
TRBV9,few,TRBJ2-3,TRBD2,TGTGCCAGCAGCGTAGGGGCTAGCGGAGCTTTAGATACGCAGTATTTT,CASSVGASGALDTQYF
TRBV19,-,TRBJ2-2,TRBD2,TGTGCCAGTAGTGTTAGCGGGCCTGACACCGGGGAGCTGTTTTTT,CASSVSGPDTGELFF
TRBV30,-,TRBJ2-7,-,TGTGCCTGGAGTCGTGAGGGAATTAGATTCAACGAGCAGTACTTC,CAWSREGIRFNEQYF
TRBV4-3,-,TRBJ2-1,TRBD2,TGCGCCAGCAGCCAAGAGACGGGAGGTTTTTATGAGCAGTTCTTC,CASSQETGGFYEQFF
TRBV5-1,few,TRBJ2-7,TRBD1,TGCGCCAGCAGCTTGCGGGCAGGGGGCTTCGACGAGCAGTACTTC,CASSLRAGGFDEQYF
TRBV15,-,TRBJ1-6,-,TGTGCCACCAGCAGAGCGGACGTCGGGGGGCCCTATAATTCACCCCTCCACTTT,CATSRADVGGPYNSPLHF
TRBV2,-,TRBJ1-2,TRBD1,TGTGCCAGCAGTTCCGGGACAGGGGCGACAGCTAACTATGGCTACACCTTC,CASSSGTGATANYGYTF
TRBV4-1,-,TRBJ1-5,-,TGCGCCAGCAGCCAAGCGGACAACAAAAATCAGCCCCAGCATTTT,CASSQADNKNQPQHF
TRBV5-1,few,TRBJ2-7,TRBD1,TGCGCCAGCAGTCTCGGACAGGGTAGGTACGAGCAGTACTTC,CASSLGQGRYEQYF
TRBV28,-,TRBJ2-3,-,TGTGCCAGCAGTAGCGCCCCAAAGACAGATACGCAGTATTTT,CASSSAPKTDTQYF
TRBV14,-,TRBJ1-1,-,TGTGCCAGCAGCCAAGTCTCTAGGACTGAAGCTTTCTTT,CASSQVSRTEAFF
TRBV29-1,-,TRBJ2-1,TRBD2,TGCAGCGTTGAAGTGTCGCTAGCGGGAGATCAAGAGCAGTTCTTC,CSVEVSLAGDQEQFF
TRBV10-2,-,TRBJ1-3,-,TGCGCCAGCAGTGAGGAGGTTATGGTAAACACCATATATTTT,CASSEEVMVNTIYF
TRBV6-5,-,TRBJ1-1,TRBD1,TGTGCCAGCAATCGGGACAGCACTGAAGCTTTCTTT,CASNRDSTEAFF
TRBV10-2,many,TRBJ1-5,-,TGCGCCAGCTCATCGGGAGGCAATCAGCCCCAGCATTTT,CASSSGGNQPQHF
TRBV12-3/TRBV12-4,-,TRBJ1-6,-,TGTGCCAGCAGCCCCTTAAATTCACCCCTCCACTTT,CASSPLNSPLHF
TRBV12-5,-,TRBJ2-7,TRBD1,TGTGCTAGTGGTTCCCCCGGGACAGGGGTAGACGAGCAGTACTTC,CASGSPGTGVDEQYF